This TCR beta chain was identified in a study of cytomegalovirus exposure and HLA in healthy donors. General study findings and limits: Confirmation in vitro established that a few CMV-associated chains were specific for CMV antigens. The authors later linked a missense DCLRE1C variant to TCR beta V- and J-gene trimming.

On this clone itself: What it binds is unknown.

With 60 Vbeta and 13 Jbeta primers, the PCR was carried out. Measured with immunoSEQ multiplex PCR; TCRdb has only the in-frame clones, and not every one. The sample consists of around 100,000 clones, approximately 72% of them appearing once. This CDR3 spans 13 amino acids. Looked up from germline, CDR1 is SGHAT and CDR2 is FQNNGV. V was pared by 5 bases and J by 7 bases, with 8 bases of the junction left unmatched. The chain employs TRBV11-2 and TRBJ2-7; TRBD2 agrees at 7 bases. Sequences were obtained from PBMCs. The TCR was taken from a woman between 50 and 59 years old in good health and CMV-seronegative. CDR3: CASSLWGGVEQYF. CDR3 DNA sequence: TGTGCCAGCAGCCTCTGGGGGGGGGTAGAGCAGTACTTC.